This passage covers 25 T cell receptor beta chains from one sample sequenced in a study of blood T cell repertoires in COVID-19 (dated by TCRdb to 2020 to 2022). Library preparation employed the immunoSEQ multiplex PCR assay. Sourced from immuneACCESS, this table was stored by TCRdb with only in-frame sequences that have V and J called. A share of the clones is absent; for the studies checked, an unresolved V gene accounts for under half, and the remainder has no known explanation. The sample has some 94,000 clones on record, around 84% of them singletons. Less than 2% of the sample is held by the ten biggest clonotypes. What was sequenced was peripheral blood. The receptors originated from an older man with active or convalescent COVID-19.

V and J are TRBV9 and TRBJ2-7; TRBD2 aligns across 10 bases. The CDR3 covers 16 residues. With 0 bases clipped from V and 4 bases from J, the junction kept 7 bases outside the gene matches. Germline V CDR1 and CDR2: SGDLS, YYNGEE. CDR3 residues: CASSVGVAGGQYEQYF. The CDR3 nucleotides are TGTGCCAGCAGCGTAGGGGTAGCGGGGGGCCAATACGAGCAGTACTTC.

The rearrangement links TRBV5-1 to TRBJ1-6; D unclear. Between the trimmed V and J ends, which lost 3 bases and 5 bases, there was a span of 12 bases. This CDR3 comprises 15 residues. The germline V gene has CDR1 SGHRS and CDR2 YFSETQ. The CDR3 loop is CASSYPSGDNSPLHF. CDR3 DNA sequence: TGCGCCAGCAGCTATCCTTCCGGAGATAATTCACCCCTCCACTTT. Full variable domain (outside the CDR3, taken from reference TRBV5-1 and TRBJ1-6): KAGVTQTPRYLIKTRGQQVTLSCSPISGHRSVSWYQQTPGQGLQFLFEYFSETQRNKGNFPGRFSGRQFSNSRSEMNVSTLELGDSALYLCASSYPSGDNSPLHFGNGTRLTVT.

This clone showed up just once. The V gene is TRBV6-6, the J gene TRBJ1-5; D might be TRBD1 (5 bases). The CDR3 is 16 amino acids. V lost 0 bases, J lost 3 bases, and 12 bases lay in between. Germline V gene sequence: CDR1 MNHNY, CDR2 SVGAGI (reference sequence). The CDR3 protein is CASSYSSGAVNQPQHF. The CDR3 coding sequence is TGTGCCAGCAGTTACTCGTCTGGGGCCGTCAATCAGCCCCAGCATTTT.

This chain links TRBV18 with TRBJ2-1; D is unclear. Germline CDR1 KGHSH, CDR2 LQKENI. The CDR3 has 15 residues. Trimming removed 3 bases at V and 0 bases at J, with 9 bases between. CDR3 residues: CASSPTRTSYNEQFF. Written as DNA, the CDR3 is TGTGCCAGCTCACCTACAAGAACCTCCTACAATGAGCAGTTCTTC.

The chain uses TRBV12-3 or TRBV12-4 and TRBJ1-1, with D unresolved. V was clipped by 8 bases and J by 0 bases, with 7 bases between them. This CDR3 is built from 12 residues. The CDR3 here is CASGRVNTEAFF. The DNA for the CDR3 is TGTGCCAGCGGTCGGGTGAACACTGAAGCTTTCTTT.

This clone was seen once. Sequence at one end of the junction differs from germline and may be a read error. The genes are TRBV7-7 and TRBJ2-1, with TRBD2 identical over 14 bases. The CDR3 is 16 amino acids. Germline V gene sequence: CDR1 SSHAT, CDR2 FNYEAQ (reference sequence). The DNA for the CDR3 is TGTGCTAGCAGCTTGGGACTAGCGGGGGCGAACAATGAGCAGTTCTTC. Translated: CASSLGLAGANNEQFF.

This clone was counted a few times. The rearrangement uses TRBV4-3 and TRBJ1-4, with no clear D. Trimming removed 0 bases from V and 5 bases from J, with 10 bases in between. The CDR3 is made up of 15 amino acids. The germline V gene encodes CDR1 LGHNA and CDR2 YSLEER. The CDR3 coding sequence is TGCGCCAGCAGCCAAGAATTACAGCGGAATGAAAAACTGTTTTTT. This translates into CASSQELQRNEKLFF.

This chain connects TRBV6-2 or TRBV6-3 to TRBJ2-4, with 9 positions matching TRBD2. The germline CDR1 and CDR2 sequences are MNHEY and SVGEGT. V shed 5 bases, J shed 2 bases, and the junction held 13 bases outside the gene matches. The CDR3 runs 18 residues. The CDR3 loop reads CASSSPDGGGAPKNIQYF. The CDR3 DNA follows: TGTGCCAGCAGTAGCCCGGATGGCGGGGGGGCCCCCAAAAACATTCAGTACTTC.

The rearrangement uses TRBV28 and TRBJ1-2; 11 nucleotides line up with TRBD1. The CDR3 loop spans 14 amino acids. CDR1 MDHEN and CDR2 SYDVKM come from the germline V gene. Unmatched junction bases numbered 8, after V lost 6 bases and J lost 8 bases. The DNA of the CDR3 is TGTGCCAGCAGGGCGGGACAGGGGGGACGGGGCTACACCTTC. Translating it yields CASRAGQGGRGYTF.

CDR3 DNA sequence: TGTGCCAGCAGCTTAGCGCTTTCAGGGGGTCAGCCCCAGCATTTT. The encoded protein is CASSLALSGGQPQHF. This sequence joins TRBV7-2 and TRBJ1-5, with 7 bases aligning to TRBD1. With V trimmed by 0 bases and J by 6 bases, 5 bases remained unmatched. The germline V gene has CDR1 SGHTA and CDR2 FQGNSA. The CDR3 length is 15 residues.

With regard to this clone: At one of its ends the junction is not consistent with the germline gene, which may arise from a read error. The genes are TRBV6-5 and TRBJ2-6; D not resolved. The germline V gene encodes CDR1 MNHEY and CDR2 SVGAGI. This CDR3 comprises 15 residues. The DNA of the CDR3 is TGTGCCAGCGGTTACGGAGCATCTGGGGCCAACGTCCTGACTTTC. It encodes CASGYGASGANVLTF.

This clone came up a few times. The CDR3 DNA sequence: TGTGCCAGCAGCTCAACTTTTGGAGGGGACGAGCAGTACTTC. Translation: CASSSTFGGDEQYF. This rearrangement joins TRBV7-8 to TRBJ2-7, with D tentatively TRBD2 (6 bases). Germline assignment: CDR1 SGHVS and CDR2 FQNEAQ. The V gene lost 4 bases and the J gene lost 5 bases, with 15 bases spanning the gap. The CDR3 is 14 residues long.

The V and J genes are TRBV28 and TRBJ2-3, with TRBD2 identical over 8 bases. Germline CDR1 reads MDHEN; CDR2 reads SYDVKM. CDR3 length: 17 amino acids. V lost 5 bases to trimming and J lost 4 bases; unmatched junction nucleotides: 14. In DNA, the CDR3 is TGTGCCAGCAGTCCCATCGGAAAGCGGGGGAGTTCAGATACGCAGTATTTT. It specifies CASSPIGKRGSSDTQYF.

This clone was detected only a few times. V gene TRBV5-1 combines with J gene TRBJ2-5, with 9 bases that match TRBD2. V was pared by 2 bases and J by 3 bases, with 5 bases of the junction left unmatched. In germline, CDR1 is SGHRS, CDR2 YFSETQ. This CDR3 region has 15 residues. CDR3 coding DNA: TGCGCCAGCAGCTTAATTCCTAGCGGGGAAGAGACCCAGTACTTC. Protein sequence: CASSLIPSGEETQYF.

The chain has TRBV2 and TRBJ2-7, with 9 bases identical to TRBD1. The V segment lost 5 bases and the J segment 3 bases; nucleotides outside the gene matches: 5. CDR3 length equals 14 residues. Germline V lookup: CDR1 SNHLY, CDR2 FYNNEI. The CDR3 nucleotides are TGTGCCAGCAGTACCGGGACAGGGATCTACGAGCAGTACTTC. Translating it yields CASSTGTGIYEQYF.

This clone was seen a few times. V is TRBV6-5 and J is TRBJ1-4, with TRBD1 matching over 8 bases. The CDR3 loop spans 14 amino acids. Germline-derived CDR1 and CDR2 are MNHEY and SVGAGI. V lost 5 bases and J lost 8; bases outside the gene matches: 7. CDR3 DNA sequence: TGTGCCAGCAGTCCGACAGGGGTTGGGGAAAAACTGTTTTTT. This encodes CASSPTGVGEKLFF.

The chain combines TRBV19 with TRBJ1-2, with 8 positions matching TRBD1. The CDR3 totals 17 residues. Germline V gene lookup returns CDR1 LNHDA and CDR2 SQIVND (reference sequence). The trim removed 3 bases at V and 4 bases at J, leaving 13 bases unmatched. The DNA for the CDR3 is TGTGCCAGTAGTATCAACGGAGTGGACAGGGTTGGCTATGGCTACACCTTC. This codes for CASSINGVDRVGYGYTF.

This clone was picked up a small number of times. This chain joins TRBV18 and TRBJ1-1; TRBD1 agrees at 7 bases. The germline V gene has CDR1 KGHSH and CDR2 LQKENI. The trim removed 5 bases at V and 1 base at J, leaving 7 bases unmatched. This CDR3 is built from 15 residues. Written as DNA, the CDR3 is TGTGCCAGCTCATCAGGACAGGTCGAGAACACTGAAGCTTTCTTT. Its protein product is CASSSGQVENTEAFF.

This clone was observed a single time. This chain connects TRBV28 to TRBJ1-2; D is undetermined. The CDR3 spans 11 residues. Germline V gene data show CDR1 as MDHEN and CDR2 as SYDVKM. Trimming removed 5 bases at V and 7 bases at J, with 8 bases between. CDR3 residues: CASSAYIGYTF. CDR3 in DNA: TGTGCCAGCAGTGCCTATATTGGCTACACCTTC.

The gene calls are TRBV5-1 and TRBJ2-3; 10 bases fit TRBD2. V lost 5 bases, J lost 6 bases, and 9 bases stayed unmatched. CDR3 length: 15 residues. The germline CDR1 and CDR2 sequences are SGHRS and YFSETQ. The CDR3 DNA reads TGCGCCAGCAGTTTAAGCGGGGGGGCCTTCGATACGCAGTATTTT. Translated: CASSLSGGAFDTQYF. The variable domain in full, completed from reference TRBV5-1 and TRBJ2-3, reads KAGVTQTPRYLIKTRGQQVTLSCSPISGHRSVSWYQQTPGQGLQFLFEYFSETQRNKGNFPGRFSGRQFSNSRSEMNVSTLELGDSALYLCASSLSGGAFDTQYFGPGTRLTVL.

The chain carries TRBV28 and TRBJ2-7, with D perhaps TRBD2 (6 bases). In germline, CDR1 is MDHEN, CDR2 SYDVKM. This CDR3 is built from 11 residues. The V end lost 6 bases, the J end lost 3 bases, and 6 bases lay between the germline ends. CDR3 coding DNA: TGTGCCAGCAGGGGAGGCTACGAGCAGTACTTC. Its protein is CASRGGYEQYF.

This clone has a single count. The CDR3, as DNA: TGTGCCAGCTCACCACAAAACAGGGTACTTAGCTCTGGAAACACCATATATTTT. Translated: CASSPQNRVLSSGNTIYF. This chain uses TRBV18 with TRBJ1-3; weak D call: TRBD1 (6 bases). V was shortened by 1 base and J by 0 bases, with 16 bases between the two germline ends. Germline V lookup: CDR1 KGHSH, CDR2 LQKENI. The CDR3 contains 18 residues.

This chain uses TRBV28 with TRBJ1-6, with TRBD1 matching over 9 bases. Germline V gene lookup returns CDR1 MDHEN and CDR2 SYDVKM. Trimming at V came to 2 bases and at J to 5 bases, leaving 1 base not matched to a gene. CDR3 length equals 15 residues. The CDR3 region is CASSLGDRDNSPLHF. The CDR3 DNA sequence: TGTGCCAGCAGTTTAGGGGACAGGGATAATTCACCCCTCCACTTT.

V is TRBV24-1 and J is TRBJ2-5, with 8 bases fitting TRBD2. This CDR3 has 16 residues. The trim removed 4 bases at V and 1 base at J, leaving 7 bases unmatched. Germline-derived CDR1 and CDR2 are KGHDR and SFDVKD. The CDR3 sequence: CATSDPSGGGQETQYF. The CDR3 nucleotides read TGTGCCACCAGTGACCCGTCGGGGGGGGGCCAAGAGACCCAGTACTTC.

This chain uses TRBV30 with TRBJ2-3, with 8 bases aligning to TRBD2. V shed 0 bases and J 0 bases; nucleotides not matched to a gene: 5. This CDR3 has 16 residues. Germline CDR1 GTSNPN, CDR2 SVGIG (reference sequence). The CDR3, as DNA: TGTGCCTGGAGTGTAACGGCGGGAGGAAGCACAGATACGCAGTATTTT. Protein sequence: CAWSVTAGGSTDTQYF.